The rows below give T cell receptor beta chains drawn from one sample of a study of blood T cell repertoires in COVID-19. This table comes from immunoSEQ multiplex PCR, and its TCRdb copy is limited to in-frame clones, with some not included. The data contain about 240,000 clones, about 85% of them singletons. Sequenced input: peripheral blood. All receptors come from a man aged 25 to 40 who had recovered from COVID-19. Each CDR3 is given with its conserved first and last residue. D genes are given only for firm matches.

>TRBV28|TRBD1|TRBJ1-1
CASSLLGTGNTEAFF
>TRBV29-1|TRBD1|TRBJ1-5
CSVTTGVNQPQHF
>TRBV18|-|TRBJ2-1
CASSPILIGEGTGFINEQFF
>TRBV6-6|-|TRBJ2-5
CASSRLAGGRFLETQYF
>TRBV3-1/TRBV3-2|TRBD2|TRBJ2-5
CASSPMWTSGGLGETQYF
>TRBV29-1|-|TRBJ1-1
CSVFGGGQSEAFF
>TRBV4-1|-|TRBJ2-3
CASSQGTRDTQYF
>TRBV9|TRBD2|TRBJ2-3
CASSGSGGSTDTQYF
>TRBV28|TRBD1|TRBJ1-5
CASSSGTGTGEWDQPQHF
>TRBV18|TRBD1|TRBJ1-5
CASSGTENQPQHF
>TRBV20-1|-|TRBJ2-5
CSASLTGETQYF
>TRBV7-9|-|TRBJ2-3
CASRPWTYDTDTQYF
>TRBV7-9|-|TRBJ2-3
CASLSASDTDTQYF
>TRBV3-1/TRBV3-2|TRBD1|TRBJ1-6
CASRDRAYNSPLHF